These T cell receptor beta chains were read from a single sample in a study of T cells in Graves' hyperthyroidism and ophthalmopathy. TCRdb itself ran the multiplex PCR reads through MiXCR, one entry per CDR3 protein. The sample lists some 350,000 distinct CDR3 sequences; 15% to 18% were seen once. The sequenced sample was blood. The source of these receptors is a woman in her late teens or twenties with Graves' hyperthyroidism that later progressed to Graves' ophthalmopathy. The CDR3 runs from the conserved cysteine through the conserved F or W. D genes are given only for firm matches. Size is omitted from some rows. Given values are once, few, many or a class for expanded clones.

D: NA; V: TRBV29-1; J: TRBJ1-1; size: NA; CDR3: CSVEDKGLGEAFF; DNA: TGCAGCGTTGAAGATAAGGGGCTGGGTGAAGCTTTCTTT
D: NA; V: TRBV28; J: TRBJ2-7; size: few; CDR3: CATTQAYEQYF; DNA: TGTGCCACCACACAGGCGTACGAGCAGTACTTC
D: TRBD2; V: TRBV5-1; J: TRBJ2-3; size: NA; CDR3: CASFSSSGGLTDTQYF; DNA: TGCGCCAGCTTTTCTTCTAGCGGGGGCTTGACAGATACGCAGTATTTT
D: TRBD2; V: TRBV3-1; J: TRBJ2-1; size: many; CDR3: CASSLQAPLAGNEQFF; DNA: TGTGCCAGCAGCCTACAAGCACCACTAGCGGGCAATGAGCAGTTCTTC
D: TRBD1; V: TRBV6-1; J: TRBJ1-5; size: many; CDR3: CASSRDRGYNQPQHF; DNA: TGTGCCAGCAGCCGGGACAGGGGCTACAATCAGCCCCAGCATTTT
D: NA; V: TRBV5-1; J: TRBJ1-3; size: NA; CDR3: CASSFRFASGNTIYF; DNA: TGCGCCAGCAGCTTCAGATTTGCCTCTGGAAACACCATATATTTT
D: NA; V: TRBV11-2; J: TRBJ2-2; size: many; CDR3: CASSLVGGNTGELFF; DNA: TGTGCCAGCAGCTTGGTCGGGGGAAACACCGGGGAGCTGTTTTTT
D: NA; V: TRBV6-1; J: TRBJ1-6; size: NA; CDR3: CASRSQGYNSPLHF; DNA: TGTGCCAGCAGGAGTCAGGGCTATAATTCACCCCTCCACTTT
D: TRBD1; V: TRBV28; J: TRBJ1-1; size: NA; CDR3: CASRTTGGGGAPWDTEAFF; DNA: TGTGCCAGCAGGACGACAGGGGGCGGGGGCGCGCCGTGGGACACTGAAGCTTTCTTT
D: NA; V: TRBV30; J: TRBJ2-7; size: many; CDR3: CAWSPGSYEQYF; DNA: TGTGCCTGGAGCCCGGGATCCTACGAGCAGTACTTC
D: TRBD1; V: TRBV6-5; J: TRBJ1-2; size: few; CDR3: CASSYGAGGNLYGYTF; DNA: TGTGCCAGCAGTTATGGTGCAGGGGGCAATCTGTATGGCTACACCTTC
D: NA; V: TRBV7-2; J: TRBJ1-2; size: NA; CDR3: CASSSDRVYGYTF; DNA: TGTGCCAGCAGCTCGGACAGAGTCTATGGCTACACCTTC
D: TRBD1; V: TRBV27; J: TRBJ2-7; size: many; CDR3: CASGDRDYEQYF; DNA: TGTGCCAGCGGGGACAGAGACTACGAGCAGTACTTC
D: TRBD2; V: TRBV2; J: TRBJ2-6; size: many; CDR3: CASKGGLAGRGANVLTF; DNA: TGTGCCTCCAAGGGGGGACTAGCGGGACGTGGGGCCAACGTCCTGACTTTC
D: TRBD1; V: TRBV6-1; J: TRBJ1-2; size: few; CDR3: CASNGQDGGYTF; DNA: TGTGCCAGCAATGGACAGGATGGTGGCTACACCTTC
D: NA; V: TRBV6-2/TRBV6-3; J: TRBJ2-2; size: many; CDR3: CASTGGEAGELFF; DNA: TGTGCCAGCACTGGAGGGGAAGCCGGGGAGCTGTTTTTT
D: NA; V: TRBV27; J: TRBJ2-3; size: many; CDR3: CASTPSPARGTDTQYF; DNA: TGTGCCAGCACCCCTAGCCCCGCGCGAGGCACAGATACGCAGTATTTT
D: TRBD2; V: TRBV20-1; J: TRBJ2-2; size: few; CDR3: CSARDVTLAASLGAGELFF; DNA: TGCAGTGCTAGAGATGTCACCCTAGCGGCTTCGCTTGGGGCCGGGGAGCTGTTTTTT
D: NA; V: TRBV28; J: TRBJ1-5; size: many; CDR3: CASSTLGNSNQPQHF; DNA: TGTGCCAGCAGTACCCTCGGAAATAGCAATCAGCCCCAGCATTTT
D: TRBD2; V: TRBV27; J: TRBJ2-3; size: few; CDR3: CANSLAGHSTDTQYF; DNA: TGTGCCAACAGCTTAGCGGGGCATAGCACAGATACGCAGTATTTT
D: TRBD2; V: TRBV3-1; J: TRBJ2-1; size: many; CDR3: CASSQGQAGELNEQFF; DNA: TGTGCCAGCAGCCAAGGGCAAGCGGGAGAACTCAATGAGCAGTTCTTC
D: NA; V: TRBV6-1; J: TRBJ2-7; size: many; CDR3: CASTHIRAAGTYEQYF; DNA: TGTGCCAGCACCCATATTCGGGCGGCGGGCACCTACGAGCAGTACTTC
D: NA; V: TRBV11-1; J: TRBJ2-1; size: many; CDR3: CASSLEYSNEQFF; DNA: TGTGCCAGCAGCTTAGAATATAGCAATGAGCAGTTCTTC
D: NA; V: TRBV4-1; J: TRBJ2-3; size: NA; CDR3: CASSQRVGATDTQYF; DNA: TGCGCCAGCAGCCAAAGGGTGGGCGCCACAGATACGCAGTATTTT
D: TRBD1; V: TRBV28; J: TRBJ1-2; size: NA; CDR3: CASQGQGLRYGYTF; DNA: TGTGCCAGCCAGGGACAGGGGTTACGCTATGGCTACACCTTC
D: NA; V: TRBV7-8; J: TRBJ1-2; size: NA; CDR3: CASSLRPRFGGYTF; DNA: TGTGCCAGCAGCTTACGGCCGCGGTTCGGTGGCTACACCTTC
D: NA; V: TRBV7-2; J: TRBJ2-2; size: many; CDR3: CASSLSLPAGELFF; DNA: TGTGCCAGCAGCTTATCTTTGCCAGCCGGGGAGCTGTTTTTT
D: TRBD1; V: TRBV27; J: TRBJ2-3; size: many; CDR3: CASSSGTGARRGDTQYF; DNA: TGTGCCAGCAGTTCCGGGACAGGGGCCCGCCGGGGAGATACGCAGTATTTT
D: TRBD1; V: TRBV7-6; J: TRBJ2-1; size: many; CDR3: CASSPGGTGATDEQFF; DNA: TGTGCCAGCAGCCCCGGAGGGACAGGGGCTACAGATGAGCAGTTCTTC
D: NA; V: TRBV24-1; J: TRBJ2-3; size: many; CDR3: CATSDSHSGTDTQYF; DNA: TGTGCCACCAGTGATTCACACTCAGGCACAGATACGCAGTATTTT
D: NA; V: TRBV20-1; J: TRBJ1-1; size: many; CDR3: CSASRQWLGVTTEAFF; DNA: TGCAGTGCTAGTCGGCAATGGTTGGGGGTGACCACTGAAGCTTTCTTT
D: NA; V: TRBV27; J: TRBJ1-2; size: NA; CDR3: CASSIHGRSPDGYTF; DNA: TGTGCCAGCTCTATACACGGACGGTCGCCTGATGGCTACACCTTC
D: NA; V: TRBV28; J: TRBJ1-1; size: many; CDR3: CASRWTGNTEAFF; DNA: TGTGCCAGCAGGTGGACTGGCAACACTGAAGCTTTCTTT
D: NA; V: TRBV28; J: TRBJ2-7; size: many; CDR3: CASSLSGSRYEQYF; DNA: TGTGCCAGCAGTTTATCGGGCTCGAGGTACGAGCAGTACTTC
D: TRBD1; V: TRBV7-9; J: TRBJ2-7; size: few; CDR3: CASSSRRQGAVVIVHEQYF; DNA: TGTGCCAGCAGCTCACGAAGACAGGGGGCGGTGGTCATAGTTCACGAGCAGTACTTC
D: TRBD2; V: TRBV7-9; J: TRBJ2-1; size: few; CDR3: CASKNVAGRLGSYNEQFF; DNA: TGTGCCAGCAAGAACGTAGCGGGAAGGTTAGGGTCCTACAATGAGCAGTTCTTC
D: NA; V: TRBV28; J: TRBJ1-2; size: many; CDR3: CASSSPGITF; DNA: TGTGCCAGCAGTTCCCCGGGGATCACCTTC
D: NA; V: TRBV6-5; J: TRBJ2-3; size: many; CDR3: CASSYSWRGTDTQYF; DNA: TGTGCCAGCAGTTACTCGTGGAGGGGAACAGATACGCAGTATTTT
D: NA; V: TRBV28; J: TRBJ2-3; size: many; CDR3: CASSSTPGTQYF; DNA: TGTGCCAGCAGTTCCACACCGGGTACGCAGTATTTT
D: TRBD1; V: TRBV10-3; J: TRBJ1-4; size: many; CDR3: CAISESAGQGDEKLFF; DNA: TGTGCCATCAGTGAGTCAGCCGGACAGGGAGATGAAAAACTGTTTTTT
D: NA; V: TRBV18; J: TRBJ1-1; size: many; CDR3: CASSPPGSVTEAFF; DNA: TGTGCCAGCTCACCACCGGGGTCAGTCACTGAAGCTTTCTTT
D: TRBD2; V: TRBV9; J: TRBJ2-2; size: NA; CDR3: CASSFPRTSGNTGELFF; DNA: TGTGCCAGCAGCTTCCCGCGGACTAGCGGGAACACCGGGGAGCTGTTTTTT
D: NA; V: TRBV7-3; J: TRBJ2-2; size: NA; CDR3: CASSSRDNTGELFF; DNA: TGTGCCAGCAGCTCTCGGGACAACACCGGGGAGCTGTTTTTT